This paragraph covers one T cell receptor beta chain sequence. The sample belongs to a study of quantifying T cell responses using KT2 cells. Study background: RNA was reverse transcribed with TCR alpha and beta constant-region primers.

A single-stranded UMI oligo with SP2 sequence was ligated to cDNA 3' ends. First-round PCR used about 4 cycles and beta primers RC1.1 and RC1.2 covering TRBC1 and TRBC2. TCRdb fed the UMI-ligation and nested PCR reads into MiXCR, producing one record per CDR3 protein. This table has 40,000 or so distinct CDR3 sequences, approximately 15% appearing once. The sequencing sample was made of PBMCs spiked with cells of the T cell clone KT2. The TCR comes from a human donor.

The CDR3 coding sequence is TGTGCCAGCAGTGACAGGGGTTCAACCCAGTACTTC. This sequence encodes CASSDRGSTQYF. This chain links TRBV25-1 with TRBJ2-5; the D gene is possibly TRBD1 (6 bases). Trimming stripped 3 bases from V and 8 bases from J, with 10 bases between. This CDR3 is built from 12 residues. Germline lookup yields CDR1 MGHDK and CDR2 SYGVNS.